Listed below are T cell receptor beta chains from one sample, sequenced in a study of blood T cell repertoires in COVID-19. Libraries were prepared by immunoSEQ multiplex PCR; TCRdb keeps only in-frame clonotypes and omits some of them. Here the sample spans approximately 61,000 clones, around 87% being singletons. Sequencing used peripheral blood. The receptors here all came from a human donor in a cohort sampled during active COVID-19. Each CDR3 is given with its conserved first and last residue. A D gene is named only where the DNA matches it firmly. The size field is filled for only some rows; it gives once, few, many or a size class.

j_call d_call clone_size v_call cdr3_aa cdr3_nt
TRBJ2-3 NA NA TRBV19 CASSIPGITDTQYF TGTGCCAGTAGTATACCGGGTATTACAGATACGCAGTATTTT
TRBJ1-1 NA NA TRBV28 CASSLVRAHFEAFF TGTGCCAGCAGTTTGGTCAGGGCGCACTTTGAAGCTTTCTTT
TRBJ1-1 TRBD1 NA TRBV30 CAWSVRGLGTEAFF TGTGCCTGGAGTGTAAGGGGGCTTGGCACTGAAGCTTTCTTT
TRBJ2-5 TRBD1 NA TRBV5-1 CASSPGQGFQETQYF TGCGCCAGCAGCCCGGGACAGGGGTTCCAAGAGACCCAGTACTTC
TRBJ2-5 TRBD2 NA TRBV2 CASSLTSGTGETQYF TGTGCCAGCAGTCTGACTAGCGGGACGGGGGAGACCCAGTACTTC
TRBJ1-1 NA NA TRBV7-2 CASSLPQWGVTEAFF TGTGCCAGCAGCTTGCCCCAATGGGGGGTCACTGAAGCTTTCTTT
TRBJ2-7 TRBD2 NA TRBV19 CASSRPSGAYEQYF TGTGCCAGTAGTCGCCCTAGCGGAGCCTACGAGCAGTACTTC
TRBJ1-3 TRBD1 NA TRBV9 CASSGGQGGDTIYF TGTGCCAGCAGCGGAGGACAGGGGGGTGACACCATATATTTT
TRBJ2-1 TRBD2 NA TRBV5-6 CASSDGLAGVEQFF TGTGCCAGCAGCGACGGACTAGCGGGAGTTGAGCAGTTCTTC
TRBJ2-1 TRBD1 NA TRBV11-3 CASSSDRGLINEQFF TGTGCCAGCAGCTCGGACAGGGGGCTCATAAATGAGCAGTTCTTC
TRBJ2-3 TRBD1 NA TRBV3-1/TRBV3-2 CASSQIRQGGTQYF TGTGCCAGCAGCCAGATCCGACAGGGGGGTACGCAGTATTTT
TRBJ2-5 TRBD2 NA TRBV6-1 CASSEIRGGTTGSGSRKETQYF TGTGCCAGCAGTGAAATAAGGGGCGGGACGACGGGTAGCGGGAGTCGGAAAGAGACCCAGTACTTC
TRBJ2-7 TRBD1 NA TRBV7-9 CASSLTGGYEQYF TGTGCCAGCAGCTTGACAGGGGGCTACGAGCAGTACTTC
TRBJ2-3 NA NA TRBV7-3 CASSSGLRGTDTQYF TGTGCCAGCAGCTCAGGGTTGAGAGGCACAGATACGCAGTATTTT
TRBJ2-5 TRBD1 NA TRBV7-9 CASSLVGTARETQYF TGTGCCAGCAGCTTAGTCGGGACAGCGCGGGAGACCCAGTACTTC
TRBJ1-6 NA NA TRBV6-5 CASSYSFRGGSPLHF TGTGCCAGCAGTTACTCGTTCCGAGGCGGTTCACCCCTCCACTTT
TRBJ2-2 NA few TRBV4-2 CASSPGISNTGELFF TGTGCCAGCAGCCCGGGGATTTCGAACACCGGGGAGCTGTTTTTT
TRBJ2-3 TRBD2 NA TRBV3-1/TRBV3-2 CASSHLLSGRHGDTQYF TGTGCCAGCAGCCATCTCCTTAGCGGGAGGCATGGAGATACGCAGTATTTT
TRBJ2-7 NA NA TRBV2 CASSQQGFSSYEQYF TGTGCCAGCAGCCAGCAGGGGTTTAGCTCCTACGAGCAGTACTTC
TRBJ2-7 NA once TRBV25-1 CASDRTLSSYEQYF TGTGCCAGCGATCGGACTCTCAGCTCCTACGAGCAGTACTTC
TRBJ2-1 TRBD1 NA TRBV5-1 CASSTQGTGGGHEQFF TGCGCTAGCAGCACCCAAGGGACAGGGGGCGGCCATGAGCAGTTCTTC
TRBJ2-4 TRBD1 NA TRBV11-3 CASSNLLQGAKNIQYF TGTGCCAGCAGCAACCTCCTACAGGGGGCGAAAAACATTCAGTACTTC
TRBJ1-5 TRBD1 NA TRBV19 CASKGPTGGAYVNQPQHF TGTGCCAGTAAGGGCCCGACAGGGGGCGCGTATGTCAATCAGCCCCAGCATTTT
TRBJ1-1 NA NA TRBV3-1/TRBV3-2 CASSQVRGRAEAFF TGTGCCAGCAGCCAAGTCAGGGGTAGGGCTGAAGCTTTCTTT
TRBJ2-4 TRBD2 NA TRBV12-3/TRBV12-4 CASSLTGGNIQYF TGTGCCAGCAGTTTAACGGGGGGGAACATTCAGTACTTC
TRBJ1-1 TRBD1 NA TRBV19 CASSRRQGMNTEAFF TGTGCCAGTAGCCGTAGACAGGGCATGAACACTGAAGCTTTCTTT
TRBJ2-7 TRBD2 NA TRBV6-6 CASSYPGLAASYEQYF TGTGCCAGCAGTTACCCGGGACTAGCGGCCTCCTACGAGCAGTACTTC
TRBJ2-3 NA NA TRBV12-5 CASGGGGLNTQYF TGTGCTAGTGGTGGTGGAGGGTTGAATACGCAGTATTTT
TRBJ2-7 TRBD2 NA TRBV10-3 CAISGLGGYSYEQYF TGTGCCATCAGTGGGTTGGGGGGGTACTCCTACGAGCAGTACTTC
TRBJ2-1 NA NA TRBV4-3 CASSHQETGYNEQFF TGCGCCAGCAGCCACCAAGAGACAGGCTACAATGAGCAGTTCTTC
TRBJ2-2 TRBD2 NA TRBV10-1 CASSLSGSRTGELFF TGCGCCAGCAGTTTGAGCGGGAGTAGGACCGGGGAGCTGTTTTTT
TRBJ2-3 NA few TRBV5-4 CASSLAAGSTDTQYF TGTGCCAGCAGCTTGGCTGCCGGGAGCACAGATACGCAGTATTTT
TRBJ1-1 NA NA TRBV19 CASSIPHRARDTEAFF TGTGCCAGTAGTATACCCCACAGGGCCCGGGACACTGAAGCTTTCTTT
TRBJ2-2 NA NA TRBV3-1/TRBV3-2 CASSHQGPELFF TGTGCCAGCAGCCACCAGGGCCCCGAGCTGTTTTTT
TRBJ1-5 NA NA TRBV27 CASSSQSHSNQPQHF TGTGCCAGCAGTTCACAGTCGCATAGCAATCAGCCCCAGCATTTT
TRBJ2-7 NA few TRBV7-9 CASTSGWEQYF TGTGCCAGCACCTCGGGGTGGGAGCAGTACTTC
TRBJ2-7 NA NA TRBV18 CASSLRDAPYEQYF TGTGCCAGCTCACTGCGGGACGCTCCCTACGAGCAGTACTTC
TRBJ2-1 TRBD1 once TRBV6-5 CASRAGGSYNEQFF TGTGCCAGCAGAGCAGGGGGCTCCTACAATGAGCAGTTCTTC
TRBJ2-7 TRBD1 NA TRBV9 CASSTGTGVMYEQYF TGTGCCAGCAGCACCGGGACAGGGGTAATGTACGAGCAGTACTTC
TRBJ2-1 NA NA TRBV11-2 CASSLVGGANNEQFF TGTGCCAGCAGCTTAGTCGGGGGAGCCAACAATGAGCAGTTCTTC
TRBJ2-3 NA NA TRBV7-6 CASSQILLASGTDTQYF TGTGCCAGCAGCCAAATCCTTTTGGCTAGCGGCACAGATACGCAGTATTTT
TRBJ1-1 NA NA TRBV5-5 CASCRTYMNTEAFF TGTGCCAGCTGTCGGACTTACATGAACACTGAAGCTTTCTTT
TRBJ2-5 NA NA TRBV24-1 CATRGGIGETQYF TGTGCCACCAGGGGAGGAATTGGGGAGACCCAGTACTTC
TRBJ2-7 TRBD1 NA TRBV11-1 CASSLTTGAYEQYF TGTGCCAGCAGCTTAACCACAGGGGCCTACGAGCAGTACTTC
TRBJ1-2 TRBD1 NA TRBV6-5 CATGQGIGYTF TGTGCCACCGGACAGGGAATTGGCTACACCTTC
TRBJ2-5 NA NA TRBV7-3 CASSLGRGAWETQYF TGTGCCAGCAGCTTGGGCAGGGGGGCTTGGGAGACCCAGTACTTC
TRBJ1-3 NA once TRBV9 CASSPMGAFRFGGNTIYF TGTGCCAGCAGCCCGATGGGGGCCTTTCGGTTTGGGGGAAACACCATATATTTT
TRBJ2-3 TRBD2 NA TRBV28 CASSYRGSGRSTDTQYF TGTGCCAGCAGTTACCGGGGTAGCGGGAGATCCACAGATACGCAGTATTTT
TRBJ1-6 NA NA TRBV5-1 CASSLIENSPLHF TGCGCCAGCAGCTTGATCGAGAATTCACCCCTCCACTTT
TRBJ2-3 TRBD2 NA TRBV6-5 CASSSGGDTDTQYF TGTGCCAGCAGTAGCGGGGGGGACACAGATACGCAGTATTTT
TRBJ2-3 NA NA TRBV28 CASTSGLRPGSTDTQYF TGTGCCAGCACTTCGGGTTTAAGGCCAGGGAGCACAGATACGCAGTATTTT
TRBJ2-5 NA once TRBV24-1 CATSDSSQETQYF TGTGCCACCAGCGACTCCTCCCAAGAGACCCAGTACTTC